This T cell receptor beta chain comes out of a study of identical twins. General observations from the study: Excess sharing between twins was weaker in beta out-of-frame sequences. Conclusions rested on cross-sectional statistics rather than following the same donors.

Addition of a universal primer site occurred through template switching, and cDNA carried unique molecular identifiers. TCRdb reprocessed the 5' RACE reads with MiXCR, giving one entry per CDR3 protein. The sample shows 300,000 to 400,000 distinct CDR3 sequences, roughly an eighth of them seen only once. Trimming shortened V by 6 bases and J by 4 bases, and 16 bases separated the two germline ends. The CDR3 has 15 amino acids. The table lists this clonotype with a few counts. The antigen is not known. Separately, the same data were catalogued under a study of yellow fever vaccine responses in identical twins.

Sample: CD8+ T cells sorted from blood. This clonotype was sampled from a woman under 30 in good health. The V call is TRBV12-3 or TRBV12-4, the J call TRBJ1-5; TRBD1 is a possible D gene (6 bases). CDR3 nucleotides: TGTGCCAGCAGCATTACAGGGACCTTTAATCAGCCCCAGCATTTT. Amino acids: CASSITGTFNQPQHF.